The TCR beta chain described here comes from a study of early T cells in non-severe SARS-CoV-2 infection. TCRdb used MiXCR to reprocess the 5' RACE reads, holding one entry per CDR3 protein. The data show roughly 110,000 distinct CDR3 sequences, with 11% seen just once and 6.5% to 8% held by the top ten. In germline, CDR1 is LNHDA, CDR2 SQIVND (reference sequence). Trimming cost V 4 bases and J 8 bases; bases outside gene matches: 3. CDR3 length equals 14 residues. The sequenced material came from whole blood. The origin of this receptor is an adult who was a healthcare worker with PCR-confirmed SARS-CoV-2 infection or an uninfected control (not recorded which). The V gene is TRBV19, the J gene TRBJ2-1; the match to TRBD2 covers 12 bases. CDR3 nucleotide sequence: TGTGCCAGTAGTAAGACTAGCGGGAGTGATGAGCAGTTCTTC. Residues: CASSKTSGSDEQFF.